Shown below are 27 T cell receptor beta chains from a single sample sequenced in a study of cytomegalovirus exposure and HLA in healthy donors. Primers for the PCR totalled 60 Vbeta and 13 Jbeta. This table comes from immunoSEQ multiplex PCR, and its TCRdb copy is limited to in-frame clones, with some not included. The sample carries 150,000 to 200,000 clones, about 80% recorded once. Sequences were obtained from PBMCs. These receptors were obtained from a woman aged 60-75 years in good health and CMV-seropositive.

The chain carries TRBV10-3 and TRBJ2-7; 9 bases agree with TRBD1. V lost 7 bases, J lost 7 bases, and 20 bases stayed unmatched. The CDR3 sequence is 17 residues long. The germline V gene encodes CDR1 ENHRY and CDR2 SYGVKD. The CDR3 region has the DNA TGTGCCATCAAGTCGAACAATCCGGGACAGGGTAGGGATGAGCAGTACTTC. Translated, it gives CAIKSNNPGQGRDEQYF.

This chain joins TRBV15 and TRBJ2-1; TRBD2 aligns across 7 bases. Germline lookup yields CDR1 LNHNV and CDR2 YYDKDF (reference sequence). The CDR3 length is 18 residues. The ends lost 1 base at V and 2 bases at J; junction bases unmatched: 11. Here the CDR3 reads CATSRASGARLAYNEQFF. DNA for the CDR3: TGTGCCACCAGCAGAGCCAGCGGGGCCCGGCTGGCCTACAATGAGCAGTTCTTC.

This clone was counted once. The J gene is TRBJ1-1, the V gene TRBV5-4; the match to TRBD1 covers 7 bases. Germline V gene data show CDR1 as SGHNT and CDR2 as YYREEE (reference sequence). With V trimmed by 2 bases and J by 5 bases, 6 bases remained unmatched. The CDR3 is 14 amino acids. DNA for the CDR3: TGTGCCAGCAGCTTAACTTTACAGGGGACTGAAGCTTTCTTT. Residues: CASSLTLQGTEAFF. The entire variable domain, with the rest obtained from reference TRBV5-4 and TRBJ1-1, is as follows: ETGVTQSPTHLIKTRGQQVTLRCSSQSGHNTVSWYQQALGQGPQFIFQYYREEENGRGNFPPRFSGLQFPNYSSELNVNALELDDSALYLCASSLTLQGTEAFFGQGTRLTVV.

The CDR3 loop reads CASSDRPLALVYEQYF. CDR3 nucleotides: TGTGCCAGCAGTGACCGCCCACTAGCGCTAGTCTACGAGCAGTACTTC. The V call is TRBV25-1, the J call TRBJ2-7, with TRBD2 identical over 7 bases. J was trimmed by 3 bases and V by 3 bases; bases with no gene match: 11. Germline CDR1 and CDR2: MGHDK and SYGVNS. The CDR3 is made up of 16 amino acids.

Here the CDR3 reads CASSSGPGDSGNTIYF. As DNA, the CDR3 is TGCGCCAGCAGCAGCGGCCCGGGAGACTCTGGAAACACCATATATTTT. The genes are TRBV5-1 and TRBJ1-3; D gene ambiguous. The CDR3 runs 16 residues. V gave up 4 bases and J gave up 0 bases, with 14 bases separating them. Germline assignment: CDR1 SGHRS and CDR2 YFSETQ.

The chain carries TRBV4-1 and TRBJ2-7, with D possibly being TRBD2 (5 bases). CDR1 and CDR2 from the germline V gene are MGHRA and YSYEKL. Trimming left V 5 bases short and J 7 bases short, with 27 bases between. The CDR3 is 17 amino acids. The CDR3 sequence: CASSYPLSELQTGEQYF. The CDR3 nucleotides are TGCGCCAGCAGCTACCCGCTTAGCGAGCTCCAAACTGGGGAGCAGTACTTC.

The rearrangement joins TRBV27 to TRBJ2-2; 9 nucleotides match TRBD1. The V gene end was trimmed by 8 bases and the J gene end by 6 bases; junction bases not matched to a gene: 4. The length of the CDR3 is 13 residues. From germline, CDR1 is MNHEY and CDR2 SMNVEV (reference sequence). CDR3 protein: CASGYRGPGELFF. The CDR3 DNA follows: TGTGCCAGCGGTTACAGGGGGCCCGGGGAGCTGTTTTTT.

CDR3 loop: CASSQGQGVGGNTIYF. The CDR3, as DNA: TGCGCCAGCAGCCAAGGGCAGGGGGTAGGTGGAAACACCATATATTTT. The chain is built from TRBV4-3 and TRBJ1-3, with 7 bases lining up with TRBD1. The CDR3 spans 16 residues. Per germline, CDR1 LGHNA and CDR2 YSLEER. Trimming cost V 1 base and J 3 bases; bases outside gene matches: 6.

CDR3 nucleotide sequence: TGTGCCAGCAGTCCCAGGGATGAAAAACTGTTTTTT. This encodes CASSPRDEKLFF. The V call is TRBV11-3, the J call TRBJ1-4; maybe TRBD1 (5 bases). The V gene's germline CDR1 is SGHNT and CDR2 YENEEA. The CDR3 is made up of 12 amino acids. V lost 6 bases and J lost 6, with 8 bases in between.

This chain links TRBV7-3 with TRBJ2-3; 14 bases are shared with TRBD2. The germline CDR1 and CDR2 sequences are SGHTA and FQGTGA. Trimming cost V 5 bases and J 3 bases; bases outside gene matches: 13. The CDR3 is 19 amino acids. CDR3 coding DNA: TGTGCCAGCAGCCCCGGGACTAGCGGGAGTATACGGGGTACAGATACGCAGTATTTT. Encoded protein: CASSPGTSGSIRGTDTQYF.

The genes are TRBV11-2 and TRBJ1-6, with TRBD1 identical over 7 bases. The germline CDR1 and CDR2 sequences are SGHAT and FQNNGV. V lost 3 bases to trimming and J lost 9 bases; unmatched junction nucleotides: 5. The CDR3 loop spans 14 amino acids. CDR3 nucleotide sequence: TGTGCCAGCAGCTTTAATCACAGGGGTTCACCCCTCCACTTT. Translated: CASSFNHRGSPLHF. The full variable domain, its missing parts supplied by reference TRBV11-2 and TRBJ1-6, is EAGVAQSPRYKIIEKRQSVAFWCNPISGHATLYWYQQILGQGPKLLIQFQNNGVVDDSQLPKDRFSAERLKGVDSTLKIQPAKLEDSAVYLCASSFNHRGSPLHFGNGTRLTVT.

The chain recombines TRBV7-2 with TRBJ2-7, with D possibly TRBD1 on 7 matching bases. CDR1 SGHTA and CDR2 FQGNSA come from the germline V gene. CDR3 length: 15 residues. With 4 bases removed from V and 3 bases from J, the gap between germline ends came to 16 bases. The chain's CDR3 is CASSSSTGRFYEQYF. The CDR3 region has the DNA TGTGCCAGCAGCTCCTCGACAGGGAGGTTCTACGAGCAGTACTTC.

The count of this clone is one. The V and J genes are TRBV10-3 and TRBJ2-3, with 11 bases aligning to TRBD2. J was trimmed by 0 bases and V by 3 bases; bases with no gene match: 5. Per the germline V gene, CDR1 is ENHRY and CDR2 is SYGVKD. The CDR3 spans 17 residues. CDR3 residues: CAISDSGGGISTDTQYF. The CDR3 DNA reads as TGTGCCATCAGTGATAGCGGGGGGGGGATTAGCACAGATACGCAGTATTTT.

The table lists this clone with a few counts. V gene TRBV27 combines with J gene TRBJ1-2; D may be TRBD1 (6 bases). Germline V gene lookup returns CDR1 MNHEY and CDR2 SMNVEV (reference sequence). The CDR3 consists of 13 residues. V lost 5 bases and J lost 4, with 11 bases in between. The CDR3, as DNA: TGTGCCAGCAGTCCCACAGGGATCTATGGCTACACCTTC. Translating it yields CASSPTGIYGYTF.

The chain joins TRBV7-9 to TRBJ2-3; 10 bases agree with TRBD2. This CDR3 spans 17 amino acids. The V and J ends lost 0 bases and 5 bases, in that order; junction bases with no gene match: 8. CDR1 is SEHNR and CDR2 is FQNEAQ in the germline V gene (reference sequence). The CDR3 DNA sequence: TGTGCCAGCAGCTTAGCTCCAACGGGACTAGCGCTAGATACGCAGTATTTT. Its translation is CASSLAPTGLALDTQYF.

The chain is built from TRBV28 and TRBJ1-1; 9 bases agree with TRBD1. The CDR3 sequence is 15 residues long. The trim removed 4 bases at V and 4 bases at J, leaving 7 bases unmatched. Germline V gives CDR1 MDHEN, CDR2 SYDVKM. CDR3 nucleotide sequence: TGTGCCAGCAGTTCGCGACAGGGGGTGGGCACTGAAGCTTTCTTT. This sequence encodes CASSSRQGVGTEAFF.

This clone was counted between two and nine times. The chain employs TRBV21-1 and TRBJ1-5; the table's D gene call, TRBD1, was not cross checked with the DNA. TRBV21-1 is described as a pseudogene. The CDR3 runs to 17 residues. CDR3 sequence: CASSKDSGHRVSQPQHF. CDR3 in DNA: TGTGCCAGCAGCAAAGATTCCGGGCACAGGGTATCTCAGCCCCAGCATTTT.

This clone was recorded only once. The genes are TRBV28 and TRBJ1-6; possible D gene TRBD1, 6 bases. This CDR3 has 17 amino acids. Trimming stripped 1 base from V and 7 bases from J, with 17 bases between. Germline-derived CDR1 and CDR2 are MDHEN and SYDVKM. In DNA, the CDR3 is TGTGCCAGCAGTTTATCCACAGGGTACTGGGGGAATTCACCCCTCCACTTT. Residues: CASSLSTGYWGNSPLHF.

The V gene is TRBV6-6, the J gene TRBJ2-3; D remains unclear. CDR1 is MNHNY, CDR2 SVGAGI, per germline (reference sequence). V lost 6 bases and J lost 6, with 16 bases in between. CDR3 length equals 14 residues. CDR3 DNA sequence: TGTGCCAGCAGACTTCCCACCCAAGCGGATACGCAGTATTTT. Residues: CASRLPTQADTQYF.

The chain joins TRBV19 to TRBJ1-5; 8 bases are a match to TRBD1. The CDR3 is made up of 15 amino acids. V trimming: 5 bases; J trimming: 6 bases; junction bases outside the gene matches: 9. Germline assignment: CDR1 LNHDA and CDR2 SQIVND (reference sequence). Here the CDR3 reads CASSPQDRDGQPQHF. CDR3 sequence (DNA): TGTGCCAGTAGTCCCCAGGACAGGGACGGTCAGCCCCAGCATTTT.

The rearrangement uses TRBV6-4 and TRBJ2-1; 13 positions match TRBD2. V shed 6 bases and J 9 bases; nucleotides not matched to a gene: 8. Germline CDR1 is MRHNA and CDR2 is SNTAGT. The CDR3 is 15 amino acids. The CDR3 sequence: CASSAGLAGRGEQFF. The DNA of the CDR3 is TGTGCCAGCAGCGCGGGACTAGCGGGACGGGGTGAGCAGTTCTTC.

This sequence joins TRBV7-3 and TRBJ1-1; 7 nucleotides line up with TRBD1. J lost 11 bases, V lost 5 bases, and 14 bases had no gene match. The germline V gene encodes CDR1 SGHTA and CDR2 FQGTGA. The CDR3 spans 14 residues. The CDR3 nucleotides are TGTGCCAGCAGCCCTCGACAGGGTCCCCCGGGCGCTTTCTTT. It translates to CASSPRQGPPGAFF.

The chain carries TRBV9 and TRBJ2-7; D is uncertain. Germline loops: CDR1 SGDLS, CDR2 YYNGEE. V was pared by 3 bases and J by 10 bases, with 8 bases between. This CDR3 is built from 10 residues. The CDR3 region has the DNA TGTGCCAGCAGCGGAGAAGTACAGTACTTC. Translating gives CASSGEVQYF.

The gene calls are TRBV5-5 and TRBJ2-7; 10 bases line up with TRBD1. The V and J ends lost 4 bases and 3 bases, in that order; junction bases with no gene match: 7. Germline loops: CDR1 SGHKS, CDR2 YYEKEE (reference sequence). This CDR3 region has 15 residues. Here the CDR3 reads CASSEGTGVNYEQYF. The CDR3 bases are TGTGCCAGCAGCGAGGGGACAGGGGTAAACTACGAGCAGTACTTC.

The rearrangement joins TRBV11-2 to TRBJ1-2; tentatively, D is TRBD1 (5 bases). CDR1 and CDR2 (germline): SGHAT, FQNNGV. The V end lost 1 base, the J end lost 5 bases, and 11 bases lay between the germline ends. The CDR3 spans 14 residues. The CDR3 DNA reads as TGTGCCAGCAGCTTAGGGACACTCATTTATGGCTACACCTTC. This gives the protein CASSLGTLIYGYTF.

This rearrangement joins TRBV11-3 to TRBJ1-4; weak D call: TRBD1 (6 bases). The germline V gene has CDR1 SGHNT and CDR2 YENEEA. This CDR3 spans 16 amino acids. V lost 4 bases, J lost 7 bases, and 19 bases lay in between. The CDR3 loop reads CASSSPRTVYFEKLFF. In DNA form, the CDR3 reads TGTGCCAGCAGCTCCCCCCGGACAGTATACTTTGAAAAACTGTTTTTT.

This rearrangement joins TRBV5-1 to TRBJ2-5; TRBD2 agrees at 11 bases. With 4 bases clipped from V and 9 bases from J, the junction kept 14 bases outside the gene matches. The CDR3 consists of 16 residues. Germline loops: CDR1 SGHRS, CDR2 YFSETQ. Here the CDR3 reads CASSLNLAGGPPAQYF. The CDR3 DNA sequence: TGCGCCAGCAGCCTTAACCTAGCGGGAGGCCCACCGGCCCAGTACTTC.